These 6 T cell receptor beta chains were sequenced from one sample in a study of cytomegalovirus exposure and HLA in healthy donors. PCR employed 60 Vbeta and 13 Jbeta primers. Assay: immunoSEQ multiplex PCR; the TCRdb copy retains only in-frame clones and omits some. Of about 98,000 clones listed, around 68% are singletons. What was sequenced was PBMCs. Source of these receptors: a man aged 45-65 years in good health and CMV-seronegative.

CDR3 in amino acids: CASSLFLLAMNTGELFF. The CDR3 DNA follows: TGTGCCAGCAGCTTGTTTCTACTAGCGATGAACACCGGGGAGCTGTTTTTT. The J gene is TRBJ2-2, the V gene TRBV5-6, with 7 bases fitting TRBD2. The ends lost 1 base at V and 1 base at J; junction bases unmatched: 7. The CDR3 runs to 17 residues. Germline-derived CDR1 and CDR2 are SGHDT and YYEEEE.

The J gene is TRBJ1-2, the V gene TRBV28, with unresolved D. Germline V lookup: CDR1 MDHEN, CDR2 SYDVKM. The CDR3 has 14 amino acids. The ends were cut back, 2 bases at V and 2 bases at J, with 9 bases in the middle. The CDR3 here is CASSLKGGNYGYTF. Written as DNA, the CDR3 is TGTGCCAGCAGTTTAAAGGGAGGGAACTATGGCTACACCTTC.

V and J are TRBV15 and TRBJ2-3, with D possibly matching TRBD1 (6 bases). The CDR3 loop spans 16 amino acids. Trimming removed 0 bases from V and 2 bases from J, with 12 bases in between. The germline gives CDR1 LNHNV, CDR2 YYDKDF (reference sequence). The CDR3 reads CATSRDTTGVTDTQYF. CDR3 bases: TGTGCCACCAGCAGAGATACGACAGGAGTCACAGATACGCAGTATTTT. The full variable domain, with the rest looked up from reference TRBV15 and TRBJ2-3, is DAMVIQNPRYQVTQFGKPVTLSCSQTLNHNVMYWYQQKSSQAPKLLFHYYDKDFNNEADTPDNFQSRRPNTSFCFLDIRSPGLGDTAMYLCATSRDTTGVTDTQYFGPGTRLTVL.

The chain uses TRBV2 and TRBJ2-3; TRBD1 aligns across 10 bases. This CDR3 contains 16 residues. Germline assignment: CDR1 SNHLY and CDR2 FYNNEI. V shed 6 bases and J 2 bases; nucleotides not matched to a gene: 8. For the CDR3, the DNA is TGTGCCAGCAGCGCCCGGGACAGGGGCTACACAGATACGCAGTATTTT. Translating it yields CASSARDRGYTDTQYF.

V and J are TRBV10-3 and TRBJ2-7; TRBD2 agrees at 11 bases. V lost 10 bases to trimming and J lost 5 bases; unmatched junction nucleotides: 13. The CDR3 spans 15 residues. CDR1 ENHRY and CDR2 SYGVKD come from the germline V gene. CDR3 nucleotides: TGTGCCAGTGTAGCGGGAGGGCCTATATTCCACGAGCAGTACTTC. Amino acid sequence: CASVAGGPIFHEQYF.

This clone was seen a few times. V is TRBV2 and J is TRBJ1-5; TRBD1 might be the D (5 bases). Germline-derived CDR1 and CDR2 are SNHLY and FYNNEI. The CDR3 is made up of 15 amino acids. Trimming pared 5 bases from V and 0 bases from J, leaving 11 bases between. CDR3 residues: CASSSGLDSNQPQHF. CDR3 nucleotides: TGTGCCAGCAGTTCAGGGCTAGATAGCAATCAGCCCCAGCATTTT. The full variable domain, in which reference TRBV2 and TRBJ1-5 provide the parts outside the CDR3, is EPEVTQTPSHQVTQMGQEVILRCVPISNHLYFYWYRQILGQKVEFLVSFYNNEISEKSEIFDDQFSVERPDGSNFTLKIRSTKLEDSAMYFCASSSGLDSNQPQHFGDGTRLSIL.